Sequencing of this T cell receptor beta chain was carried out in a study of radiation and T cells in renal cell carcinoma. Time point: blood 2 weeks post-SBRT. Treatment described: 15 Gy SBRT to primary tumor, nephrectomy 4 weeks later. Clear cell pathology was present in this patient's renal cell carcinoma. Profiling relied on immunoSEQ multiplex PCR, and the TCRdb table lists in-frame clones only, not all of them. The sample consists of more than 20,000 clones, over 75% of them appearing once. Germline trimming cut 2 bases from V and 5 bases from J; bases unmatched to any gene: 0. CDR1 is WNHNN and CDR2 is SYGVQD in the germline V gene (reference sequence). CDR3 length: 14 amino acids. A word on this clone: Its antigen is not identified.

Study outcomes and limitations: Without pretreatment biopsies, baseline tumor clonotype presence was undetermined.

Sequencing used blood, obtained from a patient whose treatment included radiotherapy and nephrectomy. The receptor's source is a man in his fifties or sixties with renal cell carcinoma. The V gene is TRBV10-1, the J gene TRBJ2-7; 13 bases are a match to TRBD2. The CDR3 spells CASSEGLAGDEQYF. In DNA, the CDR3 is TGCGCCAGCAGTGAGGGACTAGCGGGAGACGAGCAGTACTTC.